The 3 T cell receptor beta chains listed next were all sequenced from one sample in a study of cytomegalovirus exposure and HLA in healthy donors. Profiling relied on immunoSEQ multiplex PCR, and the TCRdb table lists in-frame clones only, not all of them. The sample carries 110,000 or so clones, approximately 89% recorded once. The material sequenced was PBMCs. All receptors derive from a man in his late teens or twenties in good health and CMV-seronegative.

The V and J genes are TRBV19 and TRBJ2-7; D remains ambiguous. The CDR3 loop spans 10 amino acids. The V gene's germline CDR1 is LNHDA and CDR2 SQIVND (reference sequence). Trimming cost V 5 bases and J 6 bases, with 5 bases left between them. The CDR3 sequence: CASSPLEQYF. CDR3 in DNA: TGTGCCAGTAGTCCCCTCGAGCAGTACTTC.

J is TRBJ1-1 and V is TRBV7-8, with 10 nucleotides matching TRBD1. CDR1 and CDR2 from the germline V gene are SGHVS and FQNEAQ. Trimming took 5 bases from V and 1 from J; bases not matched to a gene: 4. The CDR3 is made up of 15 amino acids. As DNA, the CDR3 is TGTGCCAGCAGCCATTGGGACAGGGGGAACACTGAAGCTTTCTTT. Protein: CASSHWDRGNTEAFF.

The rearrangement links TRBV9 to TRBJ2-1; 9 nucleotides agree with TRBD2. Losses at the gene ends were 4 bases for V and 8 bases for J; bases not matched to a gene: 10. The CDR3 is 15 residues long. Germline CDR1 is SGDLS and CDR2 is YYNGEE. CDR3 region: CASSPSSGGSHEQFF. DNA of the CDR3: TGTGCCAGCAGCCCATCGAGCGGGGGGAGTCATGAGCAGTTCTTC.